This entry lists 16 T cell receptor beta chains sequenced from one sample in a study of blood T cell repertoires in COVID-19. Generated by immunoSEQ multiplex PCR, the TCRdb table keeps only in-frame clones and is missing some. The data show fewer than 350,000 clones, 85% to 90% seen once. The sample consisted of peripheral blood. Every receptor here comes from a woman under 40 with COVID-19, enrolled during active disease.

The chain joins TRBV27 to TRBJ2-3, with D possibly TRBD2 on 7 matching bases. The CDR3 loop spans 15 amino acids. Germline V lookup: CDR1 MNHEY, CDR2 SMNVEV (reference sequence). V was cut by 1 base and J by 5 bases, with 13 bases left in between. Written as DNA, the CDR3 is TGTGCCAGCAGTTTATATCGGGGGGCGGAAGATACGCAGTATTTT. This encodes CASSLYRGAEDTQYF.

The chain employs TRBV27 and TRBJ1-6, with a tentative D call TRBD1 (5 bases). The germline V gene has CDR1 MNHEY and CDR2 SMNVEV (reference sequence). The CDR3 is 15 amino acids. V shed 1 base and J shed 6 bases, with 10 bases lying between them. CDR3 coding DNA: TGTGCCAGCAGTTTATTAGGGGTCGGTAATTCACCCCTCCACTTT. Translated: CASSLLGVGNSPLHF.

In DNA, the CDR3 is TGCGCCAGCAGCCAATCCCTAGCGGGGGACACAGATACGCAGTATTTT. It translates to CASSQSLAGDTDTQYF. The chain carries TRBV4-1 and TRBJ2-3; TRBD2 matches at 10 bases. CDR3 size: 16 residues. CDR1 is MGHRA and CDR2 is YSYEKL in the germline V gene. The V gene end was trimmed by 2 bases and the J gene end by 2 bases; junction bases not matched to a gene: 4.

The chain has TRBV12-5 and TRBJ1-3; D is unresolved. The CDR3 is 13 residues long. The V gene lost 6 bases and the J gene lost 0 bases, with 6 bases spanning the gap. Looked up from germline, CDR1 is LGHNT and CDR2 is FRNRAP. For the CDR3, the DNA is TGTGCTAGTGGCACTGGCTCTGGAAACACCATATATTTT. Amino acid sequence: CASGTGSGNTIYF.

The chain has TRBV18 and TRBJ2-7; D unclear. CDR1 KGHSH and CDR2 LQKENI come from the germline V gene. CDR3 size: 13 residues. V was cut by 3 bases and J by 2 bases, with 8 bases left in between. DNA for the CDR3: TGTGCCAGCTCACCCGCCGGAGCCTACGAGCAGTACTTC. Translation: CASSPAGAYEQYF.

This clone showed up just once. The chain uses TRBV5-4 and TRBJ2-1; possible D gene TRBD2, 6 bases. Trimming removed 0 bases at V and 7 bases at J, with 8 bases between. The CDR3 contains 13 residues. In germline, CDR1 is SGHNT, CDR2 YYREEE (reference sequence). CDR3 residues: CASSLGTINEQFF. For the CDR3, the DNA is TGTGCCAGCAGCTTGGGGACTATTAATGAGCAGTTCTTC.

The rearrangement joins TRBV6-6 to TRBJ2-3, with D unclear. The germline gives CDR1 MNHNY, CDR2 SVGAGI (reference sequence). Trimming stripped 4 bases from V and 0 bases from J, with 11 bases between. The CDR3 loop spans 15 amino acids. Here the CDR3 DNA reads TGTGCCAGCAGTTCAGACAACCCTAGCACAGATACGCAGTATTTT. It yields the protein CASSSDNPSTDTQYF.

J is TRBJ1-4 and V is TRBV6-5; 7 positions match TRBD1. The junction had 7 bases not matched to a gene; V was cut back by 4 bases and J by 8 bases. Germline V lookup: CDR1 MNHEY, CDR2 SVGAGI. This CDR3 contains 14 residues. CDR3 loop: CASSLRQGYEKLFF. CDR3 nucleotides: TGTGCCAGCAGTTTGAGACAGGGATACGAAAAACTGTTTTTT.

This clone was observed a single time. V and J are TRBV13 and TRBJ1-5, with 7 positions matching TRBD1. V shed 5 bases, J shed 4 bases, and the junction held 8 bases outside the gene matches. In germline, CDR1 is PRHDT, CDR2 FYEKMQ (reference sequence). CDR3 length: 15 amino acids. The DNA of the CDR3 is TGTGCCAGCAGCGATAGCGGGACAGTTAATCAGCCCCAGCATTTT. Its translation is CASSDSGTVNQPQHF.

This chain connects TRBV7-9 to TRBJ2-3, with 9 nucleotides matching TRBD2. Germline CDR1 and CDR2: SEHNR and FQNEAQ (reference sequence). CDR3 size: 16 residues. The V gene end was trimmed by 5 bases and the J gene end by 7 bases; junction bases not matched to a gene: 13. CDR3 loop: CASSPSAGTSPYTQYF. For the CDR3, the DNA is TGTGCCAGCAGCCCTTCTGCCGGGACTAGCCCGTATACGCAGTATTTT.

The chain recombines TRBV6-5 with TRBJ1-2; TRBD1 matches 9 bases. The CDR3 totals 11 residues. J lost 11 bases, V lost 5 bases, and 3 bases had no gene match. The germline CDR1 and CDR2 sequences are MNHEY and SVGAGI. CDR3 residues: CASSRTGVYTF. Written as DNA, the CDR3 is TGTGCCAGCAGTCGGACAGGGGTGTACACCTTC.

The rearrangement uses TRBV3-1 (or the pseudogene TRBV3-2) and TRBJ1-2; D might be TRBD1 (6 bases). Looked up from germline, CDR1 is LGHDT and CDR2 is YNNKEL (reference sequence). CDR3 length: 14 residues. Trimming removed 5 bases from V and 6 bases from J, with 16 bases in between. CDR3 loop: CASSDRTADDGYTF. DNA for the CDR3: TGTGCCAGCAGCGATAGGACAGCCGATGATGGCTACACCTTC.

The rearrangement joins TRBV7-7 to TRBJ2-2; 8 positions match TRBD2. The J segment lost 7 bases and the V segment lost 5 bases, leaving 12 bases of the junction unmatched. Germline CDR1 reads SSHAT; CDR2 reads FNYEAQ (reference sequence). The CDR3 spans 16 residues. CDR3 in amino acids: CASSRGLAPEGGELFF. DNA of the CDR3: TGTGCCAGCAGCCGTGGACTAGCCCCTGAGGGCGGGGAGCTGTTTTTT.

The chain couples TRBV2 to TRBJ1-5, with 9 bases lining up with TRBD1. Per the germline V gene, CDR1 is SNHLY and CDR2 is FYNNEI. This CDR3 is 15 amino acids long. J was trimmed by 10 bases and V by 6 bases; bases with no gene match: 13. The CDR3 coding sequence is TGTGCCAGCAGCCAAGCCACAGGGGGCGCTTCTCCCCAGCATTTT. This encodes CASSQATGGASPQHF.

The V and J genes are TRBV12-3 or TRBV12-4 and TRBJ2-1; D perhaps matches TRBD2 (6 bases). The V end was cut by 3 bases, the J end by 9 bases, with 6 bases between. The CDR3 extends over 11 amino acids. CDR3 bases: TGTGCCAGCAGTTTGGGGGGTGAGCAGTTCTTC. Translating gives CASSLGGEQFF.

This chain connects TRBV7-2 to TRBJ2-2, with TRBD2 identical over 7 bases. CDR1 and CDR2 (germline): SGHTA, FQGNSA. V dropped 9 bases and J dropped 0; count of bases not matched to a gene: 10. CDR3 length: 16 residues. The CDR3 region is CARAEDGGTNTGELFF. In DNA form, the CDR3 reads TGTGCCAGAGCCGAGGACGGGGGGACGAACACCGGGGAGCTGTTTTTT.